Below are 16 T cell receptor beta chains sequenced from a single sample in a study of post-analysis software for immune sequencing data. Study-wide results and caveats: Among roughly five TRBV segments more frequent in patients than controls were TRBV5-6, TRBV5-1 and TRBV20-1.

The TCR beta cDNA libraries carried unique molecular identifiers. Each CDR3 protein gets one entry after TCRdb re-called the PCR reads with MiXCR. Of around 400,000 distinct CDR3 sequences listed, roughly 38% are singletons. The antigens these receptors bind are not known. Sequenced input: blood. All receptors derive from a girl aged 2 to 10 with multiple sclerosis.

The CDR3: CASSQTASGGLSSDTQYF. In DNA form, the CDR3 reads TGCGCCAGCAGCCAGACGGCTAGCGGGGGGCTCTCATCGGATACGCAGTATTTT. The chain uses TRBV5-1 and TRBJ2-3; TRBD2 matches 11 bases. The V gene end was trimmed by 4 bases and the J gene end by 6 bases; junction bases not matched to a gene: 16. CDR3 length equals 18 residues. CDR1 and CDR2 (germline): SGHRS, YFSETQ.

This chain joins TRBV2 and TRBJ1-5, with D possibly matching TRBD1 (5 bases). The V gene's germline CDR1 is SNHLY and CDR2 FYNNEI. The CDR3 is 15 amino acids. V lost 0 bases, J lost 4 bases, and 10 bases lay in between. The CDR3 is CASSEALRGNQPQHF. The CDR3 DNA reads TGTGCCAGCAGTGAAGCGCTTAGGGGTAATCAGCCCCAGCATTTT. Full variable domain (rest looked up from reference TRBV2 and TRBJ1-5): EPEVTQTPSHQVTQMGQEVILRCVPISNHLYFYWYRQILGQKVEFLVSFYNNEISEKSEIFDDQFSVERPDGSNFTLKIRSTKLEDSAMYFCASSEALRGNQPQHFGDGTRLSIL.

This chain uses TRBV7-9 with TRBJ2-1; 9 nucleotides match TRBD2. CDR3 length: 18 amino acids. Germline loops: CDR1 SEHNR, CDR2 FQNEAQ (reference sequence). J lost 0 bases, V lost 7 bases, and 13 bases had no gene match. The CDR3 spells CASTPGASGTSSYNEQFF. The CDR3 nucleotides read TGTGCCAGCACTCCAGGGGCTAGCGGGACCAGCTCCTACAATGAGCAGTTCTTC. The full variable domain, with the rest looked up from reference TRBV7-9 and TRBJ2-1, is DTGVSQNPRHKITKRGQNVTFRCDPISEHNRLYWYRQTLGQGPEFLTYFQNEAQLEKSRLLSDRFSAERPKGSFSTLEIQRTEQGDSAMYLCASTPGASGTSSYNEQFFGPGTRLTVL.

V is TRBV28 and J is TRBJ2-7; 8 nucleotides match TRBD1. The CDR3 contains 15 residues. Germline lookup yields CDR1 MDHEN and CDR2 SYDVKM. Germline trimming cut 6 bases from V and 2 bases from J; bases unmatched to any gene: 9. The CDR3 sequence: CASSTDRGSPYEQYF. The DNA for the CDR3 is TGTGCCAGCAGCACCGACAGGGGATCCCCCTACGAGCAGTACTTC.

The chain employs TRBV6-5 and TRBJ1-2, with 12 bases matching TRBD1. V shed 10 bases and J 8 bases; nucleotides not matched to a gene: 8. CDR1 and CDR2 (germline): MNHEY, SVGAGI. The CDR3 loop spans 13 amino acids. The CDR3 sequence: CATGTGGSRGYTF. The CDR3 DNA reads as TGTGCCACCGGGACAGGGGGCAGTAGGGGCTACACCTTC.

This clonotype was seen a handful of times. The chain employs TRBV27 and TRBJ2-1, with TRBD1 as a possible D gene (5 bases). Germline CDR1 is MNHEY and CDR2 is SMNVEV (reference sequence). V lost 5 bases, J lost 6 bases, and 14 bases lay in between. This CDR3 is built from 14 residues. CDR3: CASSTQGFPNEQFF. CDR3 sequence (DNA): TGTGCCAGCAGTACGCAGGGCTTTCCCAATGAGCAGTTCTTC.

The chain joins TRBV29-1 to TRBJ2-5; 7 bases are a match to TRBD2. Germline values: CDR1 SQVTM, CDR2 ANQGSEA. This CDR3 comprises 14 residues. V gave up 7 bases and J gave up 5 bases; unmatched junction bases: 13. CDR3 nucleotides: TGCAGCGCCGAAGGCGGGAGATCTCGGGAGACCCAGTACTTC. Translation gives CSAEGGRSRETQYF.

This clonotype turned up a few times. The chain joins TRBV6-6 to TRBJ1-1; D gene uncertain. CDR3 size: 14 residues. V lost 0 bases to trimming and J lost 0 bases, with 5 bases between them. Germline V CDR1 and CDR2: MNHNY, SVGAGI (reference sequence). The CDR3: CASSYSSVNTEAFF. The CDR3 coding sequence is TGTGCCAGCAGTTACTCGAGTGTGAACACTGAAGCTTTCTTT.

The chain uses TRBV28 and TRBJ2-3; possibly TRBD1 or TRBD2 for D (6 bases each). Between the trimmed V and J ends, which lost 2 bases and 0 bases, there was a span of 12 bases. Germline CDR1 reads MDHEN; CDR2 reads SYDVKM. This CDR3 is built from 16 residues. CDR3 region: CASSLGGTHSTDTQYF. The DNA of the CDR3 is TGTGCCAGCAGTTTAGGCGGGACACATAGCACAGATACGCAGTATTTT. Full variable domain (rest looked up from reference TRBV28 and TRBJ2-3): DVKVTQSSRYLVKRTGEKVFLECVQDMDHENMFWYRQDPGLGLRLIYFSYDVKMKEKGDIPEGYSVSREKKERFSLILESASTNQTSMYLCASSLGGTHSTDTQYFGPGTRLTVL.

This clonotype was picked up a small number of times. The chain uses TRBV24-1 and TRBJ2-5; D perhaps matches TRBD1 (6 bases). The CDR3 runs to 15 residues. V gave up 1 base and J gave up 1 base, with 9 bases separating them. Germline V gene data show CDR1 as KGHDR and CDR2 as SFDVKD. The CDR3 nucleotides read TGTGCCACCAGTGATTTTGGACAGTTCCAAGAGACCCAGTACTTC. This translates into CATSDFGQFQETQYF.

This clonotype was observed a handful of times. This rearrangement joins TRBV5-1 to TRBJ2-4; 9 bases agree with TRBD2. Germline loops: CDR1 SGHRS, CDR2 YFSETQ. Trimming removed 4 bases from V and 5 bases from J; junction bases left unmatched: 7. The CDR3 has 15 amino acids. This CDR3 reads CASSVVAGAENIQYF. The CDR3 region has the DNA TGCGCCAGCAGCGTCGTAGCGGGGGCCGAAAACATTCAGTACTTC.

The CDR3 DNA follows: TGTGCCAGCTCGGGCGGGACAGGGGGGGAACAGCCCCAGCATTTT. This gives the protein CASSGGTGGEQPQHF. This chain connects TRBV18 to TRBJ1-5; 11 positions agree with TRBD1. V lost 6 bases to trimming and J lost 7 bases; unmatched junction nucleotides: 8. CDR1 and CDR2 from the germline V gene are KGHSH and LQKENI. The CDR3 is 15 residues long. The full variable domain, in which reference TRBV18 and TRBJ1-5 provide the parts outside the CDR3, is NAGVMQNPRHLVRRRGQEARLRCSPMKGHSHVYWYRQLPEEGLKFMVYLQKENIIDESGMPKERFSAEFPKEGPSILRIQQVVRGDSAAYFCASSGGTGGEQPQHFGDGTRLSIL.

Comments on this clonotype: At one end, the junction sequence differs from germline, possibly due to a read error. This chain joins TRBV12-3 or TRBV12-4 and TRBJ2-7; 7 bases match TRBD1. The CDR3 contains 14 residues. The CDR3 DNA reads as TGTGCCAGCAGTTCAAAGACAGGGTTCTCCGAGCGGTACTTC. Translation gives CASSSKTGFSERYF.

This clonotype has more than one count but fewer than ten. V gene TRBV7-2 combines with J gene TRBJ2-1; 12 bases agree with TRBD2. This CDR3 region has 14 residues. Germline loops: CDR1 SGHTA, CDR2 FQGNSA. V shed 6 bases, J shed 8 bases, and the junction held 5 bases outside the gene matches. CDR3 sequence: CASSPGLAGYEQFF. The DNA of the CDR3 is TGTGCCAGCAGTCCAGGACTAGCGGGGTATGAGCAGTTCTTC.

The chain employs TRBV7-8 and TRBJ1-5; no firm D call. V was trimmed by 1 base and J by 0 bases, leaving 13 bases between them. Germline loops: CDR1 SGHVS, CDR2 FQNEAQ. This CDR3 spans 17 amino acids. The DNA for the CDR3 is TGTGCCAGCAGCTTAGGTGGAGCGGCATATAGCAATCAGCCCCAGCATTTT. Amino acid sequence: CASSLGGAAYSNQPQHF.

The J gene is TRBJ2-1, the V gene TRBV29-1; 7 positions match TRBD2. V was clipped by 4 bases and J by 8 bases; unmatched bases: 11. Germline assignment: CDR1 SQVTM and CDR2 ANQGSEA. The CDR3 is 14 residues long. CDR3 DNA: TGCAGCGTTGCATGGGCCGGGGGGTACGATGAGCAGTTCTTC. Translating it yields CSVAWAGGYDEQFF.